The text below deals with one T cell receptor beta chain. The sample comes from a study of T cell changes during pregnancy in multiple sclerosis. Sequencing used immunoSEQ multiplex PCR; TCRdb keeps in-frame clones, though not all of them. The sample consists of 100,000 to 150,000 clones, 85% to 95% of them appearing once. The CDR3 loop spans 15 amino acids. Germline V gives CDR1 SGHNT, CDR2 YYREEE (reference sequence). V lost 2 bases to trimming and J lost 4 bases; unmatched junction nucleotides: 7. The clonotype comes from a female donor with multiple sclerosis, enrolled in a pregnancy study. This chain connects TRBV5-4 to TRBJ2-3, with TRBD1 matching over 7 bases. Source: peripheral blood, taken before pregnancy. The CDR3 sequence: CASSLEGGRADTQYF. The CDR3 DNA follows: TGTGCCAGCAGCTTAGAAGGGGGCAGAGCAGATACGCAGTATTTT.